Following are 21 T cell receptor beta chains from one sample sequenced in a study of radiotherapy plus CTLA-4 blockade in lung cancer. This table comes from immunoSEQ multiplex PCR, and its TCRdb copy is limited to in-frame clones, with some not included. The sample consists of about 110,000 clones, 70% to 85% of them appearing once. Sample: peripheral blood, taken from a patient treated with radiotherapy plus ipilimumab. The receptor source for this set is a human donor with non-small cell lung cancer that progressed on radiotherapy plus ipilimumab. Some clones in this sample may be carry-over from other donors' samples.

CDR3: CASSFPGLPYEQYF. CDR3 coding DNA: TGTGCCAGCAGCTTCCCGGGACTACCATACGAGCAGTACTTC. The genes are TRBV11-1 and TRBJ2-7; TRBD2 aligns across 7 bases. CDR1 is SGHAT and CDR2 is FQDESV in the germline V gene (reference sequence). The CDR3 length is 14 residues. V trimming: 3 bases; J trimming: 4 bases; junction bases outside the gene matches: 6.

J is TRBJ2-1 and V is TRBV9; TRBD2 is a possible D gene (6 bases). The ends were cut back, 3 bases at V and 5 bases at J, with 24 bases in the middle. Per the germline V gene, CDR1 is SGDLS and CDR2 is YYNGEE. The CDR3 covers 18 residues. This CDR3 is CASSGDWEWTQPNNEQFF. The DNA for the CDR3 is TGTGCCAGCAGCGGGGACTGGGAGTGGACACAACCAAACAATGAGCAGTTCTTC.

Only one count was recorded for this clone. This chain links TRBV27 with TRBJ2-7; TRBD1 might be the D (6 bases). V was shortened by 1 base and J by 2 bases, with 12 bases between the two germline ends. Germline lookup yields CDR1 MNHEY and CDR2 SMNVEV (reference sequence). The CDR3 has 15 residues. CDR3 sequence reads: CASSLLGTRTYEQYF. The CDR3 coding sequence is TGTGCCAGCAGTTTATTAGGGACAAGAACCTACGAGCAGTACTTC.

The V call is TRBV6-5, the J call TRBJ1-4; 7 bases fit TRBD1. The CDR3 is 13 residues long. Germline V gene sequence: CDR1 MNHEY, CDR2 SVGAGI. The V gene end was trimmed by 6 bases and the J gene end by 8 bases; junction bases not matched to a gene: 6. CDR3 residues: CASREGGLEKLFF. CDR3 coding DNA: TGTGCCAGCAGGGAAGGGGGCTTAGAAAAACTGTTTTTT.

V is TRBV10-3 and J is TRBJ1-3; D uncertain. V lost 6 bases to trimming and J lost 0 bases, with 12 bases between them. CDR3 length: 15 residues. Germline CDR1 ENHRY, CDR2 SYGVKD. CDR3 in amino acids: CAIRFPGHSGNTIYF. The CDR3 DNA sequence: TGTGCCATCAGGTTTCCGGGCCACTCTGGAAACACCATATATTTT.

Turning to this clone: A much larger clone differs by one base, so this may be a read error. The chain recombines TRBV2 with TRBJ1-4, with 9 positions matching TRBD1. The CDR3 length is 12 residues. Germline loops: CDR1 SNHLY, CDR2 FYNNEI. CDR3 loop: CASTGTGSKPFF. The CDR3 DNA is TGTGCCAGCACCGGGACAGGGTCAAAACCGTTTTTT. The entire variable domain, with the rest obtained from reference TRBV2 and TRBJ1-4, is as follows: EPEVTQTPSHQVTQMGQEVILRCVPISNHLYFYWYRQILGQKVEFLVSFYNNEISEKSEIFDDQFSVERPDGSNFTLKIRSTKLEDSAMYFCASTGTGSKPFFGSGTQLSVL.

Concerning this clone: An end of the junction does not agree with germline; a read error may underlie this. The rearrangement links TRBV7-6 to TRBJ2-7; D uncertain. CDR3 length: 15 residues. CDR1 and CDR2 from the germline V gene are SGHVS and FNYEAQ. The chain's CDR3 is CASSLAQRHEYGQYF. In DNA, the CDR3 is TGTGCCAGCAGCTTAGCGCAGCGACACGAGTACGGGCAGTACTTC. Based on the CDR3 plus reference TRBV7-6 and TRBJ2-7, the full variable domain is GAGVSQSPRYKVTKRGQDVALRCDPISGHVSLYWYRQALGQGPEFLTYFNYEAQQDKSGLPNDRFSAERPEGSISTLTIQRTEQRDSAMYRCASSLAQRHEYGQYFGPGTRLTVT.

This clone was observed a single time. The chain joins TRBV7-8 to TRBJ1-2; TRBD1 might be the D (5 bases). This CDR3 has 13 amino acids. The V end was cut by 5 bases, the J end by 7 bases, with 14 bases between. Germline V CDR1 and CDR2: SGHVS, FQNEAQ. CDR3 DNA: TGTGCCAGCAGCGCGCCAGGGATGGGTGGCTACACCTTC. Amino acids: CASSAPGMGGYTF.

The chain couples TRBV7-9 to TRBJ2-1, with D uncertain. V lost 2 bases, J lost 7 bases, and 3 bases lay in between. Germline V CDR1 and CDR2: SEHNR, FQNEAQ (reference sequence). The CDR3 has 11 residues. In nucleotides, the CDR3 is TGTGCCAGCAGCTTACAGAATGAGCAGTTCTTC. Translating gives CASSLQNEQFF.

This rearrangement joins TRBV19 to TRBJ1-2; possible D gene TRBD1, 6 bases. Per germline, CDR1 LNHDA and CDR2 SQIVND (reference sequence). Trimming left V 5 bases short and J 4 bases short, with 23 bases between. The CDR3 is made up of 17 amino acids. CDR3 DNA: TGTGCCAGTAGTGTAGGAGGGACAACCTCGTTCACCTATGGCTACACCTTC. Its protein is CASSVGGTTSFTYGYTF.

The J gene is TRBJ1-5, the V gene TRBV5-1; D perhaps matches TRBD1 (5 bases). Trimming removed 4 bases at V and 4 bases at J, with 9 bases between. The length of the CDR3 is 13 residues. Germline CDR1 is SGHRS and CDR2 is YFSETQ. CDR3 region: CASSVEGNQPQHF. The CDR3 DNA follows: TGCGCCAGCAGCGTGGAGGGGAATCAGCCCCAGCATTTT.

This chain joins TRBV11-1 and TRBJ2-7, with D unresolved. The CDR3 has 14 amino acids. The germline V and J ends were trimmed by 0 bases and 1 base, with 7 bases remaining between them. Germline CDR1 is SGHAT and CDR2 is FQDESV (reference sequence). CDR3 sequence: CASSLAPSSYEQYF. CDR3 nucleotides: TGTGCCAGCAGCTTAGCCCCCTCTTCCTACGAGCAGTACTTC.

The CDR3 nucleotides read TGTGCCAGCAGCTTGGGGGCCAGAGGGCAGCCCCAGCATTTT. It codes for CASSLGARGQPQHF. This chain joins TRBV5-6 and TRBJ1-5; no firm D call. V lost 0 bases and J 7 bases, leaving 11 bases between the germline ends. CDR3 length: 14 residues. The germline CDR1 and CDR2 sequences are SGHDT and YYEEEE.

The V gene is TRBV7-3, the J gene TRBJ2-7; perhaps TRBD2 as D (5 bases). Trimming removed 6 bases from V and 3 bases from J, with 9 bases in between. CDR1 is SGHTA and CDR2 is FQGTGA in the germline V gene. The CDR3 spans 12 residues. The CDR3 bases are TGTGCCAGCAGGGGGAGAAGCTACGAGCAGTACTTC. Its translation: CASRGRSYEQYF.

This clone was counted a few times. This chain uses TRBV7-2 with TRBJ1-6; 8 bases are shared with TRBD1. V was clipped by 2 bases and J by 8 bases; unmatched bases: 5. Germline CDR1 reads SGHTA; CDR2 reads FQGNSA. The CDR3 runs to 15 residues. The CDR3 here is CASSLSTGGYSPLHF. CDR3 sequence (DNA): TGTGCCAGCAGCTTATCCACAGGGGGGTATTCACCCCTCCACTTT.

CDR3 amino acids: CASSLGGFSQPQHF. Written as DNA, the CDR3 is TGCGCCAGCAGCTTGGGCGGGTTTTCTCAGCCCCAGCATTTT. This chain connects TRBV5-1 to TRBJ1-5; D is ambiguous. V gave up 0 bases and J gave up 6 bases, with 10 bases separating them. The CDR3 totals 14 residues. The germline V gene encodes CDR1 SGHRS and CDR2 YFSETQ.

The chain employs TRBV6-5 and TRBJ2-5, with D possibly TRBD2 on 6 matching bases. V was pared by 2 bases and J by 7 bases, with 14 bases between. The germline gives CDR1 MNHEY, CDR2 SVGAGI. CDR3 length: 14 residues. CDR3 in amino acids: CASSYETGTATQYF. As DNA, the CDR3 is TGTGCCAGCAGTTACGAGACCGGGACTGCGACCCAGTACTTC.

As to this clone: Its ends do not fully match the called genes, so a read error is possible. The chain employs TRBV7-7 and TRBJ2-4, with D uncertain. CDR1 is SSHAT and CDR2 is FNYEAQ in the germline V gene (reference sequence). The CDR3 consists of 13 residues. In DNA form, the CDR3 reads TGTGCTAGCAGCTTCAATTTCGGGAACATTCAGTACTTC. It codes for CASSFNFGNIQYF.

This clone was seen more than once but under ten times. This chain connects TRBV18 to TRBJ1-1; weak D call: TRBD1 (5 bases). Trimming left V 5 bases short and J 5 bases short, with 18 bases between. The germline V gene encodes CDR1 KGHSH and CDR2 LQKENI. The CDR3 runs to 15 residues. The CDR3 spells CASSESGTFRTEAFF. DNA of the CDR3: TGTGCCAGCTCAGAATCTGGGACGTTCAGGACTGAAGCTTTCTTT.

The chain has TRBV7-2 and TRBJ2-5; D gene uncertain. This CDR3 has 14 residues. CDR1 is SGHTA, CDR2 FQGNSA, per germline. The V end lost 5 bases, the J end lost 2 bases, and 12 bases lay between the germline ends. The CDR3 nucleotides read TGTGCCAGCAGCCGTTCGGCAAGTCAAGAGACCCAGTACTTC. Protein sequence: CASSRSASQETQYF.

The CDR3 spells CATSRGRREETQYF. CDR3 nucleotides: TGTGCCACCAGCAGAGGTCGTAGGGAAGAGACCCAGTACTTC. The chain joins TRBV15 to TRBJ2-5, with D unclear. Germline CDR1 is LNHNV and CDR2 is YYDKDF (reference sequence). There are 14 residues in the CDR3. Trimming pared 1 base from V and 3 bases from J, leaving 9 bases between.